These 23 T cell receptor beta chains were sequenced from one sample in a study of beta chain features in type 1 diabetes. Sequenced material consisted of expressed TCRB transcripts (all of the isolated RNA was reverse transcribed). Repertoires were generated with immunoSEQ multiplex PCR, while TCRdb's copy carries only in-frame clones and drops some. In the table there are about 40,000 clones, over 45% of which are singletons. Sequencing was performed on central memory CD4+ T cells from blood. The receptors were sampled from a woman younger than 30 in good health.

A single count supports this clone. The genes are TRBV30 and TRBJ2-7, with 9 bases fitting TRBD2. Germline V lookup: CDR1 GTSNPN, CDR2 SVGIG (reference sequence). The V segment lost 0 bases and the J segment 7 bases; nucleotides outside the gene matches: 10. This CDR3 is built from 15 residues. The CDR3 DNA follows: TGTGCCTGGAGTGTACTGACTAGCGGAGGCGGGGAGCAGTACTTC. Protein product: CAWSVLTSGGGEQYF.

This chain uses TRBV5-1 with TRBJ2-5; TRBD1 matches 8 bases. Germline V gene data show CDR1 as SGHRS and CDR2 as YFSETQ. The CDR3 covers 15 residues. Trimming took 0 bases from V and 2 from J; bases not matched to a gene: 3. The CDR3 region is CASSLAGGDQETQYF. CDR3 DNA sequence: TGCGCCAGCAGCTTGGCAGGGGGCGATCAAGAGACCCAGTACTTC.

V is TRBV6-4 and J is TRBJ2-3; TRBD2 aligns across 10 bases. V shed 1 base, J shed 3 bases, and the junction held 1 base outside the gene matches. This CDR3 is 15 amino acids long. The germline CDR1 and CDR2 sequences are MRHNA and SNTAGT. The CDR3 region is CASSDLGLATDTQYF. For the CDR3, the DNA is TGTGCCAGCAGTGACTTGGGACTAGCGACAGATACGCAGTATTTT.

The V call is TRBV6-5, the J call TRBJ2-7; 7 bases are a match to TRBD1. This CDR3 spans 14 amino acids. V lost 4 bases, J lost 1 base, and 4 bases stayed unmatched. In germline, CDR1 is MNHEY, CDR2 SVGAGI. The CDR3 reads CASSFPGQSYEQYF. The CDR3 bases are TGTGCCAGCAGTTTCCCGGGACAGTCCTACGAGCAGTACTTC.

A few counts support this clone. The rearrangement links TRBV7-3 to TRBJ2-5, with D perhaps matching TRBD1 (6 bases). V lost 3 bases and J lost 2, with 7 bases in between. Germline-derived CDR1 and CDR2 are SGHTA and FQGTGA. The CDR3 spans 13 residues. The CDR3 nucleotides are TGTGCCAGCAGCTTCGACAGGCAAGAGACCCAGTACTTC. Residues: CASSFDRQETQYF.

V gene TRBV27 combines with J gene TRBJ1-1; 9 bases line up with TRBD1. Per germline, CDR1 MNHEY and CDR2 SMNVEV (reference sequence). V dropped 6 bases and J dropped 4; count of bases not matched to a gene: 9. The CDR3 has 15 residues. The CDR3 protein is CASSAQTGGLTEAFF. CDR3 DNA: TGTGCCAGCAGCGCCCAAACAGGGGGCCTCACTGAAGCTTTCTTT.

The V gene is TRBV7-2, the J gene TRBJ1-1, with D hard to call. V dropped 3 bases and J dropped 3 bases, with 8 bases sitting between them. Germline values: CDR1 SGHTA, CDR2 FQGNSA. The CDR3 sequence is 13 residues long. The CDR3 bases are TGTGCCAGCAGCTTGTACAGCCACACTGAAGCTTTCTTT. This sequence encodes CASSLYSHTEAFF.

The V gene is TRBV19, the J gene TRBJ1-6; D is undetermined. The CDR3 length is 15 residues. Germline V lookup: CDR1 LNHDA, CDR2 SQIVND (reference sequence). V gave up 8 bases and J gave up 0 bases, with 11 bases separating them. CDR3 loop: CASSSLGSYNSPLHF. CDR3 sequence (DNA): TGTGCCAGTTCCTCCCTCGGCTCCTATAATTCACCCCTCCACTTT. Complete variable domain (other parts from reference TRBV19 and TRBJ1-6): DGGITQSPKYLFRKEGQNVTLSCEQNLNHDAMYWYRQDPGQGLRLIYYSQIVNDFQKGDIAEGYSVSREKKESFPLTVTSAQKNPTAFYLCASSSLGSYNSPLHFGNGTRLTVT.

V is TRBV2 and J is TRBJ1-5, with 8 bases fitting TRBD1. From germline, CDR1 is SNHLY and CDR2 FYNNEI. Trimming at V came to 8 bases and at J to 4 bases, leaving 13 bases not matched to a gene. The CDR3 runs to 16 residues. Here the CDR3 DNA reads TGTGCCAGCGGCAGGGGGCGACCCAGCCTAAATCAGCCCCAGCATTTT. It translates to CASGRGRPSLNQPQHF.

In its sample, this clone was seen once. The chain combines TRBV30 with TRBJ2-5; possibly TRBD1 for D (6 bases). The V end lost 3 bases, the J end lost 4 bases, and 15 bases lay between the germline ends. Germline lookup yields CDR1 GTSNPN and CDR2 SVGIG (reference sequence). The CDR3 has 14 residues. The CDR3 coding sequence is TGTGCCTGGAGGCTCAGGGGAATAGGAGAGACCCAGTACTTC. It yields the protein CAWRLRGIGETQYF.

J is TRBJ1-2 and V is TRBV6-5; perhaps TRBD1 as D (5 bases). The CDR3 runs 14 residues. The ends were cut back, 5 bases at V and 2 bases at J, with 12 bases in the middle. Looked up from germline, CDR1 is MNHEY and CDR2 is SVGAGI. CDR3 nucleotides: TGTGCCAGCAGTCAGGGTGTGGAGAACTATGGCTACACCTTC. Its translation is CASSQGVENYGYTF.

As concerns this clone: A read error may account for a junction end that differs from germline. The chain combines TRBV10-3 with TRBJ2-1; 9 nucleotides line up with TRBD2. This CDR3 contains 17 residues. Germline V gives CDR1 ENHRY, CDR2 SYGVKD. This CDR3 reads CAITEASGDSSYNEQFF. The CDR3, as DNA: TGTGCCATCACTGAGGCTAGCGGGGACAGCTCCTACAATGAGCAGTTCTTC.

This chain joins TRBV6-1 and TRBJ1-2; 10 nucleotides agree with TRBD1. Germline CDR1 MNHNS, CDR2 SASEGT. This CDR3 comprises 14 residues. V lost 6 bases, J lost 3 bases, and 4 bases stayed unmatched. The CDR3 region has the DNA TGTGCCAGCAGGTCGGGACAGGGGCACTATGGCTACACCTTC. Encoded protein: CASRSGQGHYGYTF.

Only a few counts were recorded for this clone. The chain combines TRBV6-1 with TRBJ2-5; perhaps TRBD2 as D (6 bases). Germline assignment: CDR1 MNHNS and CDR2 SASEGT. The V end was cut by 6 bases, the J end by 3 bases, with 14 bases between. This CDR3 is 14 amino acids long. CDR3 region: CASRRDGSKETQYF. In DNA, the CDR3 is TGTGCCAGCAGGCGGGACGGCTCTAAAGAGACCCAGTACTTC.

This rearrangement joins TRBV10-3 to TRBJ1-1, with unresolved D. Germline CDR1 reads ENHRY; CDR2 reads SYGVKD. The CDR3 is made up of 16 amino acids. V lost 0 bases and J 2 bases, leaving 13 bases between the germline ends. CDR3 sequence (DNA): TGTGCCATCAGTGAGTCCGGTGCAGGCCTCAACACTGAAGCTTTCTTT. Protein: CAISESGAGLNTEAFF.

This clone came up a few times. The chain employs TRBV11-2 and TRBJ1-2, with 10 bases matching TRBD1. V gave up 3 bases and J gave up 3 bases; unmatched junction bases: 4. This CDR3 contains 15 residues. CDR1 and CDR2 (germline): SGHAT, FQNNGV. CDR3 in DNA: TGTGCCAGCAGCTTCGACGGGACAGGGGACTATGGCTACACCTTC. Amino acid sequence: CASSFDGTGDYGYTF.

A few counts support this clone. The chain is built from TRBV19 and TRBJ1-5, with D uncertain. Germline CDR1 LNHDA, CDR2 SQIVND (reference sequence). V lost 9 bases, J lost 6 bases, and 18 bases lay in between. The CDR3 totals 14 residues. CDR3 loop: CASDDYSGGQPQHF. CDR3 nucleotide sequence: TGTGCCAGCGACGACTATTCGGGCGGTCAGCCCCAGCATTTT. The full variable domain, rest sourced from reference TRBV19 and TRBJ1-5, is DGGITQSPKYLFRKEGQNVTLSCEQNLNHDAMYWYRQDPGQGLRLIYYSQIVNDFQKGDIAEGYSVSREKKESFPLTVTSAQKNPTAFYLCASDDYSGGQPQHFGDGTRLSIL.

The chain is built from TRBV29-1 and TRBJ2-1, with TRBD1 matching 7 bases. The CDR3 sequence is 14 residues long. V was clipped by 7 bases and J by 5 bases; unmatched bases: 11. Germline values: CDR1 SQVTM, CDR2 ANQGSEA. CDR3 coding DNA: TGCAGCGGAACCCGAGGGACAGCCAACAATGAGCAGTTCTTC. It encodes CSGTRGTANNEQFF.

V is TRBV6-1 and J is TRBJ1-1, with D possibly matching TRBD1 (6 bases). The germline V gene encodes CDR1 MNHNS and CDR2 SASEGT. This CDR3 region has 15 residues. Trimming shortened V by 2 bases and J by 3 bases, and 13 bases separated the two germline ends. The CDR3 reads CASSEWFNRDTEAFF. For the CDR3, the DNA is TGTGCCAGCAGTGAATGGTTCAACAGGGACACTGAAGCTTTCTTT.

The genes are TRBV2 and TRBJ1-4; the D is unclear. V was shortened by 3 bases and J by 8 bases, with 7 bases between the two germline ends. The germline gives CDR1 SNHLY, CDR2 FYNNEI. This CDR3 comprises 12 residues. The CDR3 protein is CASSDNWEKLFF. CDR3 nucleotide sequence: TGTGCCAGCAGTGACAACTGGGAAAAACTGTTTTTT.

There are a few counts of this clone. The rearrangement links TRBV30 to TRBJ1-1; 8 bases agree with TRBD1. CDR1 GTSNPN and CDR2 SVGIG come from the germline V gene (reference sequence). The CDR3 has 15 amino acids. The V segment lost 1 base and the J segment 3 bases; nucleotides outside the gene matches: 7. The CDR3 sequence is CAWSGRTGPYTEAFF. CDR3 DNA sequence: TGTGCCTGGAGTGGAAGGACAGGGCCATACACTGAAGCTTTCTTT.

The gene calls are TRBV7-9 and TRBJ2-5; 8 bases match TRBD2. Germline V gives CDR1 SEHNR, CDR2 FQNEAQ (reference sequence). V dropped 5 bases and J dropped 2; count of bases not matched to a gene: 7. The CDR3 is 15 residues long. This chain's CDR3 is CASSLGTRGQETQYF. The DNA for the CDR3 is TGTGCCAGCAGCCTTGGGACTAGGGGGCAAGAGACCCAGTACTTC. Full variable domain (missing parts from reference TRBV7-9 and TRBJ2-5): DTGVSQNPRHKITKRGQNVTFRCDPISEHNRLYWYRQTLGQGPEFLTYFQNEAQLEKSRLLSDRFSAERPKGSFSTLEIQRTEQGDSAMYLCASSLGTRGQETQYFGPGTRLLVL.

CDR3 sequence reads: CASRRGAADTQYF. CDR3 bases: TGCGCCAGCAGGCGGGGGGCCGCAGATACGCAGTATTTT. The J gene is TRBJ2-3, the V gene TRBV5-1, with TRBD2 identical over 8 bases. Trimming at V came to 5 bases and at J to 4 bases, leaving 3 bases not matched to a gene. The CDR3 length is 13 residues. Germline loops: CDR1 SGHRS, CDR2 YFSETQ.